This note documents a single T cell receptor beta chain sequence. The antigen remains unidentified. The data were taken from a study of Ad26.COV2.S vaccination and SARS-CoV-2 variants. The overall study: Ad26.COV2.S was injected intramuscularly once or twice, 56 days apart.

V lost 1 base to trimming and J lost 2 bases, with 14 bases between them. The germline V gene encodes CDR1 LGHNA and CDR2 YSLEER. The CDR3 has 16 amino acids. This table comes from immunoSEQ multiplex PCR, and its TCRdb copy is limited to in-frame clones, with some not included. This table holds some 460,000 clones, 80% to 90% found once. Study-wide points: Vaccine recipients surpassed placebo recipients in spike-specific TCR breadth.

Treatment of the sample: around 19 received Ad26.COV2.S at low or high dose, single or two shots; about 5 received placebo; per-sample allocation not given. Sampling was done on day 63 after the first vaccine or placebo injection. A Boston donor was an adult aged 18-55 years. Ad26.COV2.S expressed prefusion-stabilized spike from the original Wuhan strain. The receptor was derived from a person between 18 and 59 years old who received the Ad26.COV2.S COVID-19 vaccine or a placebo. V gene TRBV4-3 combines with J gene TRBJ1-2; TRBD1 might be the D (5 bases). This material consisted of peripheral blood, taken in a trial of Ad26.COV2.S vaccine versus placebo. The CDR3 DNA follows: TGCGCCAGCAGCCAAGGGGCCCCGGGGGTAAACTATGGCTACACCTTC. Protein sequence: CASSQGAPGVNYGYTF.